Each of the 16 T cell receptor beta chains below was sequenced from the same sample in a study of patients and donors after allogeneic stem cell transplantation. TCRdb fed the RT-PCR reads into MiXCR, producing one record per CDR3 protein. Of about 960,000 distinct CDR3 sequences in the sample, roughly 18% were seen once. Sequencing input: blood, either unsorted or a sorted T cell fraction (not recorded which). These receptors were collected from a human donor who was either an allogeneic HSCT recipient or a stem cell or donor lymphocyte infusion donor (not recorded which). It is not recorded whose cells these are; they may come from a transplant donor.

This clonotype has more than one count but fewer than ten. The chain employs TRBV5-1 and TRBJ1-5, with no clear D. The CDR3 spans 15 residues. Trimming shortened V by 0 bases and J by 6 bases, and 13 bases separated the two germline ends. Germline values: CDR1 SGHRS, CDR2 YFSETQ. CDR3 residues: CASSLEAGKSQPQHF. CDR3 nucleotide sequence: TGCGCCAGCAGCTTGGAAGCGGGAAAGAGTCAGCCCCAGCATTTT.

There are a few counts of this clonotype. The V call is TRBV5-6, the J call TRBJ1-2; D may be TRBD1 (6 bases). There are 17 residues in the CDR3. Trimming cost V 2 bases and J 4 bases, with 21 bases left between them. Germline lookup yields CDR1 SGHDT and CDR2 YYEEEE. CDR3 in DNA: TGTGCCAGCAGCTTCTTAAACCACAGGGACCTGGGCTATGGCTACACCTTC. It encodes CASSFLNHRDLGYGYTF.

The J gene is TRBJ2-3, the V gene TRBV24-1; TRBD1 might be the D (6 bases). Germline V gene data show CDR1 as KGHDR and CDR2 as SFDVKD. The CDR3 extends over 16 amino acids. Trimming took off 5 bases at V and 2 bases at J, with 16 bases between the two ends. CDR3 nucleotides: TGTGCCACCAGTGGTCGGAAACAGGGACCCACAGATACGCAGTATTTT. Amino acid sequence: CATSGRKQGPTDTQYF.

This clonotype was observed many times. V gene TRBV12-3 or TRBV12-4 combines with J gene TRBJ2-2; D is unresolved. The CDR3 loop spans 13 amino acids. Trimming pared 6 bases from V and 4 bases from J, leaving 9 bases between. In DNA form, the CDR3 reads TGTGCCAGCAGGCGAAGTCCCACCGGGGAGCTGTTTTTT. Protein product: CASRRSPTGELFF.

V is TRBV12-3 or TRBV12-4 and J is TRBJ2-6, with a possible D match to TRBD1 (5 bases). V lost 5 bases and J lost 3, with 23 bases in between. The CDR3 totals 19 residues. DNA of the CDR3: TGTGCCAGCAGTCTTCCCCCCTTGTTGCAGGGCGTTGGGGCCAACGTCCTGACTTTC. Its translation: CASSLPPLLQGVGANVLTF.

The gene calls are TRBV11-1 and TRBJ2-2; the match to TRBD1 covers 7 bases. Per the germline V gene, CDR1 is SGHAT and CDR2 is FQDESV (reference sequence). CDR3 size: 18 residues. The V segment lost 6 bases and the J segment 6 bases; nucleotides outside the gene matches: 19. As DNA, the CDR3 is TGTGCCAGCAGACCCCCGGCCGGGACAGAAAGGATCTCCGGGGAGCTGTTTTTT. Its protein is CASRPPAGTERISGELFF. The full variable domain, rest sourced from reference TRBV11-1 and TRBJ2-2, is EAEVAQSPRYKITEKSQAVAFWCDPISGHATLYWYRQILGQGPELLVQFQDESVVDDSQLPKDRFSAERLKGVDSTLKIQPAELGDSAMYLCASRPPAGTERISGELFFGEGSRLTVL.

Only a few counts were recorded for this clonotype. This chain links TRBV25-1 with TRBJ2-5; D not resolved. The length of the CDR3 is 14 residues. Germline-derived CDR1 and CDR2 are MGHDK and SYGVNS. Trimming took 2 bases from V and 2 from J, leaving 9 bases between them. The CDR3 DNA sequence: TGTGCCAGCAGTGAAATCGCTGTACAAGAGACCCAGTACTTC. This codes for CASSEIAVQETQYF.

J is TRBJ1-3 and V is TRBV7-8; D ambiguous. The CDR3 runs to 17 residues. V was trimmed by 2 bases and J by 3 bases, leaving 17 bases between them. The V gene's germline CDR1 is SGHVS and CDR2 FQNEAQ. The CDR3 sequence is CASSLYGLLDVGNTIYF. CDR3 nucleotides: TGTGCCAGCAGCTTATATGGTCTTCTGGATGTTGGAAACACCATATATTTT. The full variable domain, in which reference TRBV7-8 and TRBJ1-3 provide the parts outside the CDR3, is GAGVSQSPRYKVAKRGQDVALRCDPISGHVSLFWYQQALGQGPEFLTYFQNEAQLDKSGLPSDRFFAERPEGSVSTLKIQRTQQEDSAVYLCASSLYGLLDVGNTIYFGEGSWLTVV.

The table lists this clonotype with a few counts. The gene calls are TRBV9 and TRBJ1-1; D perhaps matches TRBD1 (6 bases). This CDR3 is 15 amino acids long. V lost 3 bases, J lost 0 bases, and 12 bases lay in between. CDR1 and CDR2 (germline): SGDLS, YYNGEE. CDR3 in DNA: TGTGCCAGCAGCGGAGGAGGACAGATGAACACTGAAGCTTTCTTT. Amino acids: CASSGGGQMNTEAFF.

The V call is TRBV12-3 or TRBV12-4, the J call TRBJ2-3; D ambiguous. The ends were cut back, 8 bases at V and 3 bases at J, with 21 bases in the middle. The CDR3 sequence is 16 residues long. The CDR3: CASGQTGPALTDTQYF. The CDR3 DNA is TGTGCCAGCGGCCAAACCGGTCCTGCACTGACAGATACGCAGTATTTT.

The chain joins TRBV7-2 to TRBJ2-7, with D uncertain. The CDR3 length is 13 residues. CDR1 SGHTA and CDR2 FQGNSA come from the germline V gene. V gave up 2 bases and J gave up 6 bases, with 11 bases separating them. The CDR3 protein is CASSLLVLGEQYF. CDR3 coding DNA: TGTGCCAGCAGCTTATTAGTTCTAGGCGAGCAGTACTTC.

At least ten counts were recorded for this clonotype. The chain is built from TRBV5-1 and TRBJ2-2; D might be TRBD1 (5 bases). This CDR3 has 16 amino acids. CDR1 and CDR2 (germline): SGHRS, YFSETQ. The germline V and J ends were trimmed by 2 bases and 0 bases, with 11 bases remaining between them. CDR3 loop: CASSFRQNANTGELFF. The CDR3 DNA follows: TGCGCCAGCAGCTTTAGACAGAACGCGAACACCGGGGAGCTGTTTTTT.

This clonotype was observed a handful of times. The CDR3 DNA follows: TGTGCCAGCACCCCAGCGGCCGGCAGGGTGATCGACGAGCAGTACTTC. It yields the protein CASTPAAGRVIDEQYF. The rearrangement links TRBV28 to TRBJ2-7, with D perhaps given as TRBD1 or TRBD2 (5 bases each). The CDR3 sequence is 16 residues long. Trimming stripped 7 bases from V and 5 bases from J, with 24 bases between. The germline V gene has CDR1 MDHEN and CDR2 SYDVKM.

In DNA form, the CDR3 reads TGTGCCAGCAGTAATGGGCAGGGATCTAACTATGGCTACACCTTC. It specifies CASSNGQGSNYGYTF. The chain employs TRBV6-1 and TRBJ1-2; D is perhaps TRBD1 (5 bases). Trimming left V 5 bases short and J 0 bases short, with 13 bases between. This CDR3 contains 15 residues. CDR1 and CDR2 from the germline V gene are MNHNS and SASEGT.

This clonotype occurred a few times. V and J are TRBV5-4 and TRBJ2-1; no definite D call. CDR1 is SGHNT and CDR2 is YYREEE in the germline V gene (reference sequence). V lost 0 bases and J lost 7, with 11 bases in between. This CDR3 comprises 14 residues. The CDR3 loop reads CASSLGPSRNEQFF. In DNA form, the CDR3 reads TGTGCCAGCAGCTTGGGACCGAGCCGAAATGAGCAGTTCTTC. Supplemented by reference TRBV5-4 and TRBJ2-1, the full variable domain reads ETGVTQSPTHLIKTRGQQVTLRCSSQSGHNTVSWYQQALGQGPQFIFQYYREEENGRGNFPPRFSGLQFPNYSSELNVNALELDDSALYLCASSLGPSRNEQFFGPGTRLTVL.

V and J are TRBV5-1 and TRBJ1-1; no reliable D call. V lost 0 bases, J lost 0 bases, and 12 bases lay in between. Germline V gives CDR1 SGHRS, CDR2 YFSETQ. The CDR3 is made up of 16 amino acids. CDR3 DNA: TGCGCCAGCAGCTTGGGCCCGGAGAACATGAACACTGAAGCTTTCTTT. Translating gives CASSLGPENMNTEAFF.